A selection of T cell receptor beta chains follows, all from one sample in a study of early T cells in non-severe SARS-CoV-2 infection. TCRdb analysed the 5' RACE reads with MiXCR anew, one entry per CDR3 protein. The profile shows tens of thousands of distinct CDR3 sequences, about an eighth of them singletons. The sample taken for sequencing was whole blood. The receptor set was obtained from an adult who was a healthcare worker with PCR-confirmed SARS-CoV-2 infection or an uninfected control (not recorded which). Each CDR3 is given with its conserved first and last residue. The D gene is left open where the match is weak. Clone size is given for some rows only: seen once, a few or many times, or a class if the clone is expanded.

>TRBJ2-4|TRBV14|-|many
TGTGCCAGCAGCCAAGGGGGGAGTACCAAAAACATTCAGTACTTC
CASSQGGSTKNIQYF
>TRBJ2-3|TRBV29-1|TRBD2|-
TGCAGCGTTGAAGATGAAGGGCGGGGGGTCTCAGATACGCAGTATTTT
CSVEDEGRGVSDTQYF
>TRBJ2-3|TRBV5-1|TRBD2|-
TGCGCCAGCGGGACTAGCGGAGCTAGCACAGATACGCAGTATTTT
CASGTSGASTDTQYF
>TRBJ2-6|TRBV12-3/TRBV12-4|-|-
TGTGCCAGCAGGGGGGCCCTGCCCTCTGGGGCCAACGTCCTGACTTTC
CASRGALPSGANVLTF
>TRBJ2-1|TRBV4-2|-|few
TGTGCCAGCAGCCAAGGGCCAGCGTTTTACAATGAGCAGTTCTTC
CASSQGPAFYNEQFF
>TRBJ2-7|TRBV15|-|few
TGTGCCACCAGCAGAGACAGGGGTGGCTCCTACGAGCAGTACTTC
CATSRDRGGSYEQYF
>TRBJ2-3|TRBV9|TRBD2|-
TGTGCCAGCAGCGCCACTAGCGGTACAGATACGCAGTATTTT
CASSATSGTDTQYF
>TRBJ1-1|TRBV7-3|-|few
TGTGCCAGCAGCTTTCAAGGGGACACTGAAGCTTTCTTT
CASSFQGDTEAFF
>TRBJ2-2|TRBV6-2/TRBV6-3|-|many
TGTGCCAGCAGTTACTCCCCGCCGGGAACCGGGGAGCTGTTTTTT
CASSYSPPGTGELFF
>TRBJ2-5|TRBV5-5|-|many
TGTGCCAGCAGCTTGGAAGGACACCCTGGGGAGACCCAGTACTTC
CASSLEGHPGETQYF
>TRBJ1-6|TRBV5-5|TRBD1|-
TGTGCCAGCAGCTTGGAACAGGGGACGAATTCACCCCTCCACTTT
CASSLEQGTNSPLHF
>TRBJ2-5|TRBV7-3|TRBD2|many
TGTGCCAGCAGCTCCACTAGCGGGGGGTACGAGACCCAGTACTTC
CASSSTSGGYETQYF
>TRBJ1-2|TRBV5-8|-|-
TGTGCCAGCAGCTTTTCGGGGAGCGCTGGCTACACCTTC
CASSFSGSAGYTF
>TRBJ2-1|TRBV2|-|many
TGTGCCAGCAGTGTCGCCCAGGATGAGCAGTTCTTC
CASSVAQDEQFF
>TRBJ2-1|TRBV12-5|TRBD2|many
TGTGCTAGTGGTCCCCCGGGGCTAGCGGGGTACAATGAGCAGTTCTTC
CASGPPGLAGYNEQFF
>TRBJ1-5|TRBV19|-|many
TGTGCCAGTAGTATACGCCAGGGTGGCAATCAGCCCCAGCATTTT
CASSIRQGGNQPQHF
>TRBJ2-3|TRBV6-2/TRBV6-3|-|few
TGTGCCAGCAGTTACACTCCGGGACGGATATCATCAGATACGCAGTATTTT
CASSYTPGRISSDTQYF
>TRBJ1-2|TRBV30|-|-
TGTGCCTGGAGGAGCAGGGGCTACACCTTC
CAWRSRGYTF
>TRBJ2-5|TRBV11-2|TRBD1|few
TGTGCCAGCAGATCACTAAGGGACAGGCGTAAAGAGACCCAGTACTTC
CASRSLRDRRKETQYF
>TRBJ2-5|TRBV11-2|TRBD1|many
TGTGCCAGCAGATATTCCCGGGACAGGGGAAGCGAAGAGACCCAGTACTTC
CASRYSRDRGSEETQYF
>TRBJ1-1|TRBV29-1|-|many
TGCAGCGTTGTAACAGGGAGTGCGCCAGCTTTCTTT
CSVVTGSAPAFF
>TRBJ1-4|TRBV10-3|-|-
TGTGCCACGGGACGGGGGCTGAATGAAAAACTGTTTTTT
CATGRGLNEKLFF
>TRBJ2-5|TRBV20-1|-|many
TGCAGTGCCCTAAGAAGGGTAGGAGTGGAGACCCAGTACTTC
CSALRRVGVETQYF
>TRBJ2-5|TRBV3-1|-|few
TGTGCCAGCAGCCAAGTGACAGCAAAACAAGAGACCCAGTACTTC
CASSQVTAKQETQYF
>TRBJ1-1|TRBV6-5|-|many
TGTGCCAGCAGTTCTTATCGGGGCACTGAAGCTTTCTTT
CASSSYRGTEAFF
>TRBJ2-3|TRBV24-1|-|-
TGTGCCACCAGTGATTTGGGACGGCAGTATTTT
CATSDLGRQYF
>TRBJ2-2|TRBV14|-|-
TGTGCCAGCAGCCTCTATCCGAACACCGGGGAGCTGTTTTTT
CASSLYPNTGELFF